Below, 20 T cell receptor beta chains from the same sample are listed, as sequenced in a study of T cell repertoires in cytomegalovirus infection. For these receptors, no antigen is known. TCRdb re-called the reads through MiXCR, storing one row per CDR3 protein. Of 700,000 to 850,000 distinct CDR3 sequences listed, 32% are singletons. The sequenced sample was cultured CD8+ T cells from PBMCs, obtained from culture after CMV antigen stimulation. Receptors were obtained from a human donor in good health (CMV status not recorded). Some clones in this sample may be carry-over from other donors' samples.

This clonotype has just a few counts. This chain uses TRBV12-3 or TRBV12-4 with TRBJ1-5; D unresolved. Trimming took off 2 bases at V and 8 bases at J, with 4 bases between the two ends. There are 11 residues in the CDR3. CDR3 bases: TGTGCCAGCAGTTTAAGGGAGCCCCAGCATTTT. Encoded protein: CASSLREPQHF.

J is TRBJ2-1 and V is TRBV2; TRBD2 matches at 11 bases. This CDR3 contains 18 residues. The V gene end was trimmed by 6 bases and the J gene end by 5 bases; junction bases not matched to a gene: 15. Germline assignment: CDR1 SNHLY and CDR2 FYNNEI. CDR3: CASRAGTGLAGTHNEQFF. CDR3 coding DNA: TGTGCCAGCAGGGCCGGGACAGGACTAGCGGGTACCCACAATGAGCAGTTCTTC. The whole variable domain, remainder taken from reference TRBV2 and TRBJ2-1, is EPEVTQTPSHQVTQMGQEVILRCVPISNHLYFYWYRQILGQKVEFLVSFYNNEISEKSEIFDDQFSVERPDGSNFTLKIRSTKLEDSAMYFCASRAGTGLAGTHNEQFFGPGTRLTVL.

The chain recombines TRBV9 with TRBJ2-7; possible D gene TRBD2, 5 bases. Germline V gives CDR1 SGDLS, CDR2 YYNGEE. With 0 bases removed from V and 3 bases from J, the gap between germline ends came to 10 bases. CDR3 length equals 14 residues. As DNA, the CDR3 is TGTGCCAGCAGCGTAGCTCTCGGGGACTACGAGCAGTACTTC. Amino acids: CASSVALGDYEQYF.

J is TRBJ1-2 and V is TRBV10-3, with D unclear. The CDR3 runs to 12 residues. Deletions cut 7 bases from V and 7 bases from J, with 13 bases between. Germline CDR1 and CDR2: ENHRY and SYGVKD. This chain's CDR3 is CAIMEGSTGYTF. The CDR3 DNA sequence: TGTGCCATCATGGAGGGCTCCACTGGCTACACCTTC.

The rearrangement joins TRBV28 to TRBJ1-1, with D possibly TRBD1 on 6 matching bases. V was clipped by 5 bases and J by 4 bases, with 17 bases between them. The CDR3 loop spans 15 amino acids. CDR1 is MDHEN and CDR2 is SYDVKM in the germline V gene. CDR3 in amino acids: CASSPREGGSTEAFF. The CDR3 bases are TGTGCCAGCAGTCCTCGGGAAGGGGGAAGCACTGAAGCTTTCTTT.

This clonotype occurred a few times. This chain joins TRBV5-4 and TRBJ2-2, with D hard to call. The CDR3 has 18 amino acids. The V gene's germline CDR1 is SGHNT and CDR2 YYREEE (reference sequence). V was clipped by 0 bases and J by 3 bases, with 18 bases between them. The CDR3 protein is CASSLGLPGVTDTGELFF. The DNA for the CDR3 is TGTGCCAGCAGCTTGGGGTTGCCTGGGGTGACCGACACCGGGGAGCTGTTTTTT. Combining the CDR3 with reference TRBV5-4 and TRBJ2-2 gives the whole variable domain ETGVTQSPTHLIKTRGQQVTLRCSSQSGHNTVSWYQQALGQGPQFIFQYYREEENGRGNFPPRFSGLQFPNYSSELNVNALELDDSALYLCASSLGLPGVTDTGELFFGEGSRLTVL.

This sequence joins TRBV2 and TRBJ2-6, with D possibly TRBD1 on 6 matching bases. V was pared by 5 bases and J by 2 bases, with 16 bases between. In germline, CDR1 is SNHLY, CDR2 FYNNEI. This CDR3 comprises 17 residues. The CDR3 loop is CASSRDTRGTGANVLTF. The CDR3, as DNA: TGTGCCAGCAGTCGGGACACCCGAGGCACTGGGGCCAACGTCCTGACTTTC.

The chain joins TRBV27 to TRBJ2-3, with 11 bases lining up with TRBD1. The CDR3 is 16 residues long. The V and J ends lost 5 bases and 2 bases, in that order; junction bases with no gene match: 6. Per germline, CDR1 MNHEY and CDR2 SMNVEV (reference sequence). The chain's CDR3 is CASSPGQGAYTDTQYF. The CDR3 nucleotides read TGTGCCAGCAGTCCCGGACAGGGGGCATACACAGATACGCAGTATTTT.

Only a few counts were recorded for this clonotype. The CDR3 loop reads CASSQEGSLAGGTDTQYF. The DNA for the CDR3 is TGCGCCAGCAGCCAAGAGGGTAGTCTAGCGGGGGGCACAGATACGCAGTATTTT. This rearrangement joins TRBV4-1 to TRBJ2-3, with 10 positions matching TRBD2. Germline CDR1 MGHRA, CDR2 YSYEKL. CDR3 length: 18 residues. The V gene end was trimmed by 0 bases and the J gene end by 1 base; junction bases not matched to a gene: 7.

This clonotype was detected only a few times. The chain combines TRBV19 with TRBJ1-4; 10 bases agree with TRBD1. The ends lost 5 bases at V and 3 bases at J; junction bases unmatched: 9. In germline, CDR1 is LNHDA, CDR2 SQIVND (reference sequence). This CDR3 comprises 17 residues. The CDR3 is CASSPRDRGVANEKLFF. The CDR3 DNA reads TGTGCCAGTAGTCCCCGGGACAGGGGAGTTGCTAATGAAAAACTGTTTTTT.

This clonotype turned up a few times. Here the CDR3 reads CASSYGLARNHEQFF. CDR3 in DNA: TGTGCCAGCAGTTACGGCCTAGCCAGGAATCATGAGCAGTTCTTC. The rearrangement joins TRBV6-5 to TRBJ2-1; D might be TRBD2 (5 bases). Trimming stripped 2 bases from V and 8 bases from J, with 16 bases between. The CDR3 extends over 15 amino acids. Germline CDR1 reads MNHEY; CDR2 reads SVGAGI.

This clonotype was seen at least ten times. This sequence joins TRBV7-8 and TRBJ2-5; TRBD2 aligns across 8 bases. In germline, CDR1 is SGHVS, CDR2 FQNEAQ. The ends lost 1 base at V and 1 base at J; junction bases unmatched: 5. This CDR3 spans 16 amino acids. The CDR3 is CASSLVGGGVQETQYF. For the CDR3, the DNA is TGTGCCAGCAGCTTAGTCGGGGGGGGTGTCCAAGAGACCCAGTACTTC.

This clonotype occurred many times. The V and J genes are TRBV7-6 and TRBJ2-1; 7 positions match TRBD2. Germline values: CDR1 SGHVS, CDR2 FNYEAQ. This CDR3 region has 15 residues. The junction had 3 bases not matched to a gene; V was cut back by 1 base and J by 3 bases. This CDR3 reads CASSLGGGGYNEQFF. The CDR3 nucleotides read TGTGCCAGCAGCTTAGGGGGGGGTGGCTACAATGAGCAGTTCTTC.

This clonotype occurred a few times. The rearrangement links TRBV7-9 to TRBJ2-1, with D unresolved. Germline V lookup: CDR1 SEHNR, CDR2 FQNEAQ (reference sequence). V lost 5 bases to trimming and J lost 6 bases, with 14 bases between them. This CDR3 spans 14 amino acids. The CDR3 loop reads CASSQAYAFNEQFF. CDR3 coding DNA: TGTGCCAGCAGCCAAGCATACGCTTTCAATGAGCAGTTCTTC. Drawing the rest from reference TRBV7-9 and TRBJ2-1, the complete variable domain is DTGVSQNPRHKITKRGQNVTFRCDPISEHNRLYWYRQTLGQGPEFLTYFQNEAQLEKSRLLSDRFSAERPKGSFSTLEIQRTEQGDSAMYLCASSQAYAFNEQFFGPGTRLTVL.

The V call is TRBV6-2 or TRBV6-3, the J call TRBJ2-7; possibly TRBD1 for D (6 bases). Germline V gives CDR1 MNHEY, CDR2 SVGEGT. This CDR3 has 16 amino acids. Between the trimmed V and J ends, which lost 2 bases and 6 bases, there was a span of 20 bases. In nucleotides, the CDR3 is TGTGCCAGCAGTTACCCCATCGGACAGCCAGACGGCGAGCAGTACGTC. This codes for CASSYPIGQPDGEQYV.

This clonotype has a handful of counts. V and J are TRBV7-2 and TRBJ2-1; no definite D call. CDR1 and CDR2 from the germline V gene are SGHTA and FQGNSA. This CDR3 is 12 amino acids long. Trimming shortened V by 7 bases and J by 5 bases, and 9 bases separated the two germline ends. Here the CDR3 reads CASTWTHNEQFF. As DNA, the CDR3 is TGTGCCAGCACCTGGACCCACAATGAGCAGTTCTTC.

This clonotype was found many times. This rearrangement joins TRBV7-6 to TRBJ2-6, with unresolved D. Germline CDR1 SGHVS, CDR2 FNYEAQ. With 1 base removed from V and 0 bases from J, the gap between germline ends came to 13 bases. This CDR3 spans 18 amino acids. CDR3 in amino acids: CASSLEGLESSGANVLTF. The CDR3 DNA follows: TGTGCCAGCAGCTTAGAGGGTCTGGAAAGCTCTGGGGCCAACGTCCTGACTTTC.

This rearrangement joins TRBV9 to TRBJ2-1; 7 nucleotides match TRBD1. Looked up from germline, CDR1 is SGDLS and CDR2 is YYNGEE. The CDR3 runs to 15 residues. Losses at the gene ends were 0 bases for V and 5 bases for J; bases not matched to a gene: 5. CDR3 DNA sequence: TGTGCCAGCAGCGTAGGAGGGGGCGTCGACAATGAGCAGTTCTTC. Protein sequence: CASSVGGGVDNEQFF.

The genes are TRBV10-3 and TRBJ1-1; tentatively, D is TRBD1 (5 bases). Trimming left V 7 bases short and J 1 base short, with 19 bases between. The CDR3 totals 16 residues. Looked up from germline, CDR1 is ENHRY and CDR2 is SYGVKD. CDR3 bases: TGTGCCATCAAATTCGCCGTAAGGGGCGGGAACACTGAAGCTTTCTTT. This gives the protein CAIKFAVRGGNTEAFF.

In this sample, this clonotype turned up a few times. This chain joins TRBV6-2 or TRBV6-3 and TRBJ2-2; TRBD1 matches at 7 bases. Germline V CDR1 and CDR2: MNHEY, SVGEGT. This CDR3 is built from 15 residues. The V gene end was trimmed by 5 bases and the J gene end by 6 bases; junction bases not matched to a gene: 9. CDR3 coding DNA: TGTGCCAGCAGTCCAGACAGGGTTGGGGCCGGGGAGCTGTTTTTT. Translated: CASSPDRVGAGELFF.